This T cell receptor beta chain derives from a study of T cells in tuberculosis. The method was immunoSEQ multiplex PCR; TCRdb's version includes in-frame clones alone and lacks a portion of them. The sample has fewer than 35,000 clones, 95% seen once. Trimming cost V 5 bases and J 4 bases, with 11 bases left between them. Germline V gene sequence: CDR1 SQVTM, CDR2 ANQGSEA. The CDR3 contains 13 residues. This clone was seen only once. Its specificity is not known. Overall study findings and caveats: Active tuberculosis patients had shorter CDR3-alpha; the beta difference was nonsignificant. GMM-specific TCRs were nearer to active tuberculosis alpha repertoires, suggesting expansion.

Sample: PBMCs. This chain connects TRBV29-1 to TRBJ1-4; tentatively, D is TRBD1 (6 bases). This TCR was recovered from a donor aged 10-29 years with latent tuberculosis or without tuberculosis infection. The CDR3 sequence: CSVLGQLNEKLFF. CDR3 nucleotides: TGCAGCGTTCTCGGACAGCTTAATGAAAAACTGTTTTTT. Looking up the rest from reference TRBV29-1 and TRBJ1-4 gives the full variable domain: SAVISQKPSRDICQRGTSLTIQCQVDSQVTMMFWYRQQPGQSLTLIATANQGSEATYESGFVIDKFPISRPNLTFSTLTVSNMSPEDSSIYLCSVLGQLNEKLFFGSGTQLSVL.